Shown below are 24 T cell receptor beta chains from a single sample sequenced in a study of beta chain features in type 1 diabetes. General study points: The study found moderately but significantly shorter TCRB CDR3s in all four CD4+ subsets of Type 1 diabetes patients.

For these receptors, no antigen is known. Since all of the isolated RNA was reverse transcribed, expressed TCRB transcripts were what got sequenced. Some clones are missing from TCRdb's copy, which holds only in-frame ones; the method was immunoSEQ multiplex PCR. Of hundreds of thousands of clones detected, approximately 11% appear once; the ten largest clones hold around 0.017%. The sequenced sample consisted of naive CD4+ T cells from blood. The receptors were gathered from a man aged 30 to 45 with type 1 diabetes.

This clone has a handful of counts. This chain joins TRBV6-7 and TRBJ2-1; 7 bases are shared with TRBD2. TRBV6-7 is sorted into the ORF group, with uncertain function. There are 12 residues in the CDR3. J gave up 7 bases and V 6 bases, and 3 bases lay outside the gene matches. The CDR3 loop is CASRILANEQFF. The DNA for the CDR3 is TGTGCCAGCAGGATACTAGCGAATGAGCAGTTCTTC.

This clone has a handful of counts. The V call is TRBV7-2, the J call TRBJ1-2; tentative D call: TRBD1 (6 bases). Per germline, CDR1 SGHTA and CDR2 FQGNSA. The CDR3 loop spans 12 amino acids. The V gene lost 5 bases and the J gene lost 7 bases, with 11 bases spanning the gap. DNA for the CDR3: TGTGCCAGCAGCCCAGGGGTGTTTGGCTACACCTTC. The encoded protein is CASSPGVFGYTF.

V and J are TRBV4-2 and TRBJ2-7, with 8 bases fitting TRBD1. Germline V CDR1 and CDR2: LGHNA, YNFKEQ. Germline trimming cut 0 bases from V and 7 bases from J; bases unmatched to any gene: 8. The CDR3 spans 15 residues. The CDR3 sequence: CASSQDGQGAKEQYF. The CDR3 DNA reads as TGTGCCAGCAGCCAAGATGGTCAGGGGGCTAAAGAGCAGTACTTC.

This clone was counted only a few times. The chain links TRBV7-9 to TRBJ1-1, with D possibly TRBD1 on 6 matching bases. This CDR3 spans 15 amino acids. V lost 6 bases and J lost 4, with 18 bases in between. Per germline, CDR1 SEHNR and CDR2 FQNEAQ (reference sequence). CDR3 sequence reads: CASRPDTGRVTEAFF. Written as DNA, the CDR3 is TGTGCCAGCAGGCCAGATACAGGGAGGGTCACTGAAGCTTTCTTT.

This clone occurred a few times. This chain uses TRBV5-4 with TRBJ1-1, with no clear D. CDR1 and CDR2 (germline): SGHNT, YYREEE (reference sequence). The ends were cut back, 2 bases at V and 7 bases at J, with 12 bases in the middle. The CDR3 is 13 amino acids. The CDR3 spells CASSFNPGSEAFF. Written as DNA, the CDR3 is TGTGCCAGCAGCTTCAATCCGGGAAGTGAAGCTTTCTTT.

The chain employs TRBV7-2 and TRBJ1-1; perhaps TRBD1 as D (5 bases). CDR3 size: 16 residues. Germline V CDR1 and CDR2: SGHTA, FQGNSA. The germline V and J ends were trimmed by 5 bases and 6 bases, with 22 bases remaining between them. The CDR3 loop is CASSPDPGYRSAEAFF. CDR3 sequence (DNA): TGTGCCAGCAGCCCGGACCCAGGGTACCGATCCGCTGAAGCTTTCTTT.

CDR3 region: CASSQVAGETQYF. In DNA form, the CDR3 reads TGCGCCAGCAGCCAAGTGGCGGGAGAGACCCAGTACTTC. The V call is TRBV4-1, the J call TRBJ2-5; D perhaps matches TRBD2 (5 bases). The CDR3 covers 13 residues. Germline lookup yields CDR1 MGHRA and CDR2 YSYEKL. V was cut by 1 base and J by 4 bases, with 7 bases left in between.

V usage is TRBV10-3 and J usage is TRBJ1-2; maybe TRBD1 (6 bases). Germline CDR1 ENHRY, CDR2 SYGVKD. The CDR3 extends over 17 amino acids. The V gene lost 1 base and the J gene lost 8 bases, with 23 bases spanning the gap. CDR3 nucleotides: TGTGCCATCAGTGAGTTCGGGACAATTTACCAAGGTGGAGGCTACACCTTC. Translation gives CAISEFGTIYQGGGYTF.

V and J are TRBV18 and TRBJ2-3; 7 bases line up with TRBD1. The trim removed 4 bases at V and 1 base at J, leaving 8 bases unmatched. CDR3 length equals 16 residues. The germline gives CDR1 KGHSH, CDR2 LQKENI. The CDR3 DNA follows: TGTGCCAGCTCACAAGAACAGGGGTTAGGCACAGATACGCAGTATTTT. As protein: CASSQEQGLGTDTQYF.

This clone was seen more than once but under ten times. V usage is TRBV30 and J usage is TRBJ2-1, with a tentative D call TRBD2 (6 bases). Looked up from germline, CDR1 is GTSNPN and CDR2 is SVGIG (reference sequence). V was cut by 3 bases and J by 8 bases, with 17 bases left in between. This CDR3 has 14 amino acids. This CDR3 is CAWSSGEGAYEQFF. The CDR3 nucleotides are TGTGCCTGGAGCTCGGGGGAAGGGGCTTATGAGCAGTTCTTC.

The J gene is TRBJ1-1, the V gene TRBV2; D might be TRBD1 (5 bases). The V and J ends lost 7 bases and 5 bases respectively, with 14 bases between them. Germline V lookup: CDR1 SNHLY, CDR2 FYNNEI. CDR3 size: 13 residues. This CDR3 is CASIRGAGTEAFF. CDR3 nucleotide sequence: TGTGCCAGCATAAGGGGCGCGGGGACTGAAGCTTTCTTT. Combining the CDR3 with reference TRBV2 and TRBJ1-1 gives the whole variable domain EPEVTQTPSHQVTQMGQEVILRCVPISNHLYFYWYRQILGQKVEFLVSFYNNEISEKSEIFDDQFSVERPDGSNFTLKIRSTKLEDSAMYFCASIRGAGTEAFFGQGTRLTVV.

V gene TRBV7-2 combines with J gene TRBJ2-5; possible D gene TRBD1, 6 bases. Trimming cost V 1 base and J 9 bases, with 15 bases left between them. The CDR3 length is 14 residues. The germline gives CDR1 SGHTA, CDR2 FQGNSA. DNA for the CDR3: TGTGCCAGCAGCTTAGATCACAGGGCTGGGGCCCAGTACTTC. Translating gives CASSLDHRAGAQYF. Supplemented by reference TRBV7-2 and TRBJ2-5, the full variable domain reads GAGVSQSPSNKVTEKGKDVELRCDPISGHTALYWYRQSLGQGLEFLIYFQGNSAPDKSGLPSDRFSAERTGGSVSTLTIQRTQQEDSAVYLCASSLDHRAGAQYFGPGTRLLVL.

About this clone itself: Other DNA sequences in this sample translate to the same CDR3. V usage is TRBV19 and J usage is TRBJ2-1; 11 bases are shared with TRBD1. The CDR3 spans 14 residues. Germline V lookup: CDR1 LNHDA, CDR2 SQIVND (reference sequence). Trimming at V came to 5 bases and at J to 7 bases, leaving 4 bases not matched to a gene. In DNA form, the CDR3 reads TGTGCCAGTAGTCCGGACAGGGGGCGGAATGAGCAGTTCTTC. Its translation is CASSPDRGRNEQFF.

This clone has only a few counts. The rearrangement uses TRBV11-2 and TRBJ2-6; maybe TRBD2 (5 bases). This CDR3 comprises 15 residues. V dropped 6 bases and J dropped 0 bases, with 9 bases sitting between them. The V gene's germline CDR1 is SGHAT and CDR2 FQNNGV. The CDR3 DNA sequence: TGTGCCAGCAGACCGGGAATCTCTGGGGCCAACGTCCTGACTTTC. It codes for CASRPGISGANVLTF.

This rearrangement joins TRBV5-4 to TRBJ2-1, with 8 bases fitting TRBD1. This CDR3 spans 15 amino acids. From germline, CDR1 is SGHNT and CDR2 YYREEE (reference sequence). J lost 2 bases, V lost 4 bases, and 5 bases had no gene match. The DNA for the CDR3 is TGTGCCAGCAGCCTAGACAGGGGTACCTACAATGAGCAGTTCTTC. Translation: CASSLDRGTYNEQFF. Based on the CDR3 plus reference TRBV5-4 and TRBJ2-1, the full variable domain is ETGVTQSPTHLIKTRGQQVTLRCSSQSGHNTVSWYQQALGQGPQFIFQYYREEENGRGNFPPRFSGLQFPNYSSELNVNALELDDSALYLCASSLDRGTYNEQFFGPGTRLTVL.

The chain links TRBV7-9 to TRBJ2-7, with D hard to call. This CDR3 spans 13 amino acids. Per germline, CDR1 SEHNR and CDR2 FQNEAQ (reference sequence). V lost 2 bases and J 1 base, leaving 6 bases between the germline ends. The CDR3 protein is CASSLFASYEQYF. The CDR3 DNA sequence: TGTGCCAGCAGCTTATTTGCGTCCTACGAGCAGTACTTC.

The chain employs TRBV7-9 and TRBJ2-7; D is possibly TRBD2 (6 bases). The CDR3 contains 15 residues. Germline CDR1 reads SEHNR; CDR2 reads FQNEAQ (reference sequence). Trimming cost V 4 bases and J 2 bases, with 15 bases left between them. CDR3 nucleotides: TGTGCCAGCAGCTCAGATAGGCGGGGCCCCTACGAGCAGTACTTC. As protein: CASSSDRRGPYEQYF.

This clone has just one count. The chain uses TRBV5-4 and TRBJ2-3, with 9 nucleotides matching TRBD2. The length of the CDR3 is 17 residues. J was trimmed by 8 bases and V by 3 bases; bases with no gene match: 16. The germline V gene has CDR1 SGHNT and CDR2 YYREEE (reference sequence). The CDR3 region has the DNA TGTGCCAGCAGCTCCGTGTGGCCAGCGGGGGGACCGGGTACGCAGTATTTT. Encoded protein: CASSSVWPAGGPGTQYF. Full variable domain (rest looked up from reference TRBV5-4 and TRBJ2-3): ETGVTQSPTHLIKTRGQQVTLRCSSQSGHNTVSWYQQALGQGPQFIFQYYREEENGRGNFPPRFSGLQFPNYSSELNVNALELDDSALYLCASSSVWPAGGPGTQYFGPGTRLTVL.

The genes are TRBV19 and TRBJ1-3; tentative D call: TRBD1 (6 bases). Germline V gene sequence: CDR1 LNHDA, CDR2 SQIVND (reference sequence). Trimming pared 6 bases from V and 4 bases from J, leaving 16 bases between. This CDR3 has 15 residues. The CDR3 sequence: CASSPNRAQGNTIYF. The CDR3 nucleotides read TGTGCCAGTAGCCCTAACAGGGCTCAAGGAAACACCATATATTTT.

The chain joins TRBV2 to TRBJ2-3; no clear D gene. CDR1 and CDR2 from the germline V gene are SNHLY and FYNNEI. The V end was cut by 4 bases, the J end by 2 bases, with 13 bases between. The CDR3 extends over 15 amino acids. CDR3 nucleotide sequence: TGTGCCAGCAGTGTTTCCTATCACGCCACAGATACGCAGTATTTT. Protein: CASSVSYHATDTQYF.

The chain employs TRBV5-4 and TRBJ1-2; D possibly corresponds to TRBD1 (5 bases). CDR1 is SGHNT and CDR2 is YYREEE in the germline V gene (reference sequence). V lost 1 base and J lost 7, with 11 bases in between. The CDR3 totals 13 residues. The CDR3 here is CASSLPGTRGYTF. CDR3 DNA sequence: TGTGCCAGCAGCTTGCCGGGGACTCGTGGCTACACCTTC.

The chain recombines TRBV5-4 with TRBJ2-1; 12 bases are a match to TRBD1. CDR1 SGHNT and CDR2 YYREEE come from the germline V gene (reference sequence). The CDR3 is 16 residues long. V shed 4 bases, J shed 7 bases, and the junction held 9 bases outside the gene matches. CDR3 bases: TGTGCCAGCAGCACTCCGGGACAGGGGGCGGTGAATGAGCAGTTCTTC. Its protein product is CASSTPGQGAVNEQFF. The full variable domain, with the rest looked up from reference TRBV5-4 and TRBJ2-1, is ETGVTQSPTHLIKTRGQQVTLRCSSQSGHNTVSWYQQALGQGPQFIFQYYREEENGRGNFPPRFSGLQFPNYSSELNVNALELDDSALYLCASSTPGQGAVNEQFFGPGTRLTVL.

In nucleotides, the CDR3 is TGTGCCATCAGTGAGTCCAGGACAGTCTATGGCTACACCTTC. It is translated as CAISESRTVYGYTF. V is TRBV10-3 and J is TRBJ1-2; the D gene is possibly TRBD1 (6 bases). CDR1 and CDR2 (germline): ENHRY, SYGVKD. The CDR3 covers 14 residues. V was cut by 0 bases and J by 4 bases, with 9 bases left in between.

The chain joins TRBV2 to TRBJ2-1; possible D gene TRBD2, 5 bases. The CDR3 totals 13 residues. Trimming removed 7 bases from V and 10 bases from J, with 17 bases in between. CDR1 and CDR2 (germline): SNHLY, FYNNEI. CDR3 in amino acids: CASTQLEKEEQFF. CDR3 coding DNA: TGTGCCAGCACCCAACTAGAAAAGGAGGAGCAGTTCTTC.